A selection of T cell receptor beta chains follows, all from one sample in a study of blood T cells in healthy people across ages. TCRdb re-derived calls from the 5' RACE reads in MiXCR, one entry per CDR3 protein. The sample shows roughly 2 million distinct CDR3 sequences, about 50% of them seen only once. The source material was blood. Source of these receptors: a woman aged 40-49 years in good health. Both conserved end residues are part of each CDR3.

j_gene: TRBJ2-5
v_gene: TRBV4-1
len: 15
CDR3aa: CASSQGNRAQETQYF

j_gene: TRBJ2-5
v_gene: TRBV9
len: 16
CDR3aa: CASSVAGAGGRNEQYF

j_gene: TRBJ2-5
v_gene: TRBV24-1
len: 15
CDR3aa: CATSDVRTEEETQYF

j_gene: TRBJ2-3
v_gene: TRBV20-1
len: 15
CDR3aa: CSAISRRTSGGEQYF

j_gene: TRBJ2-7
v_gene: TRBV5-1
len: 15
CDR3aa: CASSLATDSGREQYF

j_gene: TRBJ2-5
v_gene: TRBV14
len: 16
CDR3aa: CASSQEIGQPQETQYF

j_gene: TRBJ1-4
v_gene: TRBV20-1
len: 14
CDR3aa: CSAREQATNEKLFF

j_gene: TRBJ2-5
v_gene: TRBV20-1
len: 15
CDR3aa: CSTHSRNHPQETQYF

j_gene: TRBJ1-2
v_gene: TRBV2
len: 13
CDR3aa: CASSDLSNYGYTF

j_gene: TRBJ1-5
v_gene: TRBV20-1
len: 16
CDR3aa: CSANEGVAYSNQPQHF

j_gene: TRBJ1-4
v_gene: TRBV4-1
len: 14
CDR3aa: CASSHQGAGEKLFF

j_gene: -
v_gene: TRBV5-1
len: 15
CDR3aa: CASSLEYRGSETQYF

j_gene: TRBJ2-3
v_gene: TRBV6-2/TRBV6-3
len: 13
CDR3aa: CASRTQGSHTQYF

j_gene: TRBJ2-1
v_gene: TRBV2
len: 16
CDR3aa: CASSDRVAGSYNEQFF

j_gene: TRBJ2-5
v_gene: TRBV3-1
len: 15
CDR3aa: CASSQEWGRGETQYF